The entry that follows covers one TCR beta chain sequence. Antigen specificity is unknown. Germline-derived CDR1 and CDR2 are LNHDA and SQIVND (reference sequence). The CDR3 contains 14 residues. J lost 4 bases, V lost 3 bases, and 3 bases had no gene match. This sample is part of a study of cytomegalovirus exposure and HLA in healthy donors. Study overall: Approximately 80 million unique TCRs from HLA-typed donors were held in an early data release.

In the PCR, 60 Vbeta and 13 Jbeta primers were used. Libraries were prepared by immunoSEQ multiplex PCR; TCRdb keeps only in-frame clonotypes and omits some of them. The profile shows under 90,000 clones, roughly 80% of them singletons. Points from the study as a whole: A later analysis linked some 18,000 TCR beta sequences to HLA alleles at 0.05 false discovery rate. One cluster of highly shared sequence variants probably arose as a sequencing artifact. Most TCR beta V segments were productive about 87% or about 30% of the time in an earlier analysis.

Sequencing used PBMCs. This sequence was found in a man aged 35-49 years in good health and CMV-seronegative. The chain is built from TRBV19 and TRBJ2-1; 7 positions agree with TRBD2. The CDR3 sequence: CASSIPGGYNEQFF. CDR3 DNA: TGTGCCAGTAGTATCCCGGGGGGTTACAATGAGCAGTTCTTC.